This T cell receptor (beta chain) was identified in a study of blood T cells in healthy people across ages. Whole-study results and caveats: Diversity of TCR beta per million T cells declined in a roughly linear way with age. Donor CMV status was unknown, possibly confounding expanded clonotype changes.

The use of a sample-barcoded 5' primer and a J-beta primer mix characterized a second PCR of about 7 to 12 cycles. MiXCR was run by TCRdb on the 5' RACE reads, yielding one entry per CDR3 protein. The repertoire has over a million distinct CDR3 sequences, 40% to 50% of them found once; the top ten carry approximately 7.9%. The donors, aged 6 to 90, were healthy Caucasians from Russia. About this clonotype itself: Its specificity is unknown.

CDR1 is MNHEY and CDR2 is SVGEGT in the germline V gene. The CDR3 has 12 amino acids. The sample consisted of blood. The sequence derives from a woman between 18 and 29 years old in good health. V is TRBV6-2 or TRBV6-3 and J is TRBJ2-5; D is unresolved. The J call may be incorrect, as the DNA end agrees better with TRBJ2-1. CDR3: CASSNAQETQFF. DNA for the CDR3: TGTGCCAGCAGCAACGCCCAAGAGACCCAGTTCTTC.